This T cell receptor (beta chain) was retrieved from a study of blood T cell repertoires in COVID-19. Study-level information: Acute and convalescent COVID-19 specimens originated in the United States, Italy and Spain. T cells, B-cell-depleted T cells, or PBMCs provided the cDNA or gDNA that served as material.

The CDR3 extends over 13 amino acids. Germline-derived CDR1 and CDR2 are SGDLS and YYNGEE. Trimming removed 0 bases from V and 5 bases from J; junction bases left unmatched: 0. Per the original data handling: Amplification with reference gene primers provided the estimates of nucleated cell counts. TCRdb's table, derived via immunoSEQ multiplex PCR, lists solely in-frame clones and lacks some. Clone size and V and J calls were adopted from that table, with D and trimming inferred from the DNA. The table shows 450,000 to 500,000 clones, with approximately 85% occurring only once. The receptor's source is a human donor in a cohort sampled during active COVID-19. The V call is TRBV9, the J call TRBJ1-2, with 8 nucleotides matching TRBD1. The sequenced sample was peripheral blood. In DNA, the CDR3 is TGTGCCAGCAGCGTAGGACAGGGGTATGGCTACACCTTC. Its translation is CASSVGQGYGYTF.